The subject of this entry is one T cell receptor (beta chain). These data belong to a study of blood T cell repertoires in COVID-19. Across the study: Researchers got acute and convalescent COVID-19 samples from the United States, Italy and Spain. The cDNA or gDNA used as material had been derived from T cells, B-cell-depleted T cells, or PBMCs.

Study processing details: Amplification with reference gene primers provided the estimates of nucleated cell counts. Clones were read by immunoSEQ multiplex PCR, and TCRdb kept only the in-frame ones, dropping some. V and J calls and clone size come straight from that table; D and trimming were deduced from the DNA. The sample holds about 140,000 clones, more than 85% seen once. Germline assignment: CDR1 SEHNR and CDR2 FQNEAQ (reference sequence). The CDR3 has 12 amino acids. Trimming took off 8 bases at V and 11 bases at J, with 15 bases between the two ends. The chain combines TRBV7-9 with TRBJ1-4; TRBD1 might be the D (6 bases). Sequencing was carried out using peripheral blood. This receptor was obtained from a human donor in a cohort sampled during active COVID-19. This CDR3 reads CASGQPQVKLFF. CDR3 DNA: TGTGCCAGCGGACAGCCTCAGGTCAAACTGTTTTTT.